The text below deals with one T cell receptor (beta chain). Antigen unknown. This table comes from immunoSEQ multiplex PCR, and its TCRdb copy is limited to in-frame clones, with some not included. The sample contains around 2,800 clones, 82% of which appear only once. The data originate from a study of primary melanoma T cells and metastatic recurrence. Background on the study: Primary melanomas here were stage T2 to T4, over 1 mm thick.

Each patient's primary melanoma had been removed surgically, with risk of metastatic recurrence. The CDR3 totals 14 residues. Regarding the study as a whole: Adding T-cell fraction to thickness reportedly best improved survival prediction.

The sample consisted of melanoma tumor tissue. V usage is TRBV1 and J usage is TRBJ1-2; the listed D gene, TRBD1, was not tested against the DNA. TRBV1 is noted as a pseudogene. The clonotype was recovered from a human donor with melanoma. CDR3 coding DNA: TGCGCCAGCAGCCAGGCAGGACAGGGATATGGCTACACCTTC. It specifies CASSQAGQGYGYTF.